Below are 4 T cell receptor beta chains sequenced from a single sample in a study of T cell repertoires in cytomegalovirus infection. MiXCR was run by TCRdb on the reads, yielding one entry per CDR3 protein. The table records a few hundred thousand distinct CDR3 sequences, about 35% of them present only once. Which antigens these TCRs recognize remains unknown. The source was cultured PBMCs, collected from culture after CMV antigen stimulation. The receptor set was obtained from a human donor in good health (CMV status not recorded). Some clones in this sample may be carry-over from other donors' samples.

This clonotype was seen a few times. The chain joins TRBV11-2 to TRBJ2-2, with D unresolved. The CDR3 is made up of 13 amino acids. CDR1 is SGHAT, CDR2 FQNNGV, per germline. Trimming took off 4 bases at V and 0 bases at J, with 3 bases between the two ends. The CDR3 sequence is CASSSTNTGELFF. As DNA, the CDR3 is TGTGCCAGCAGCTCAACGAACACCGGGGAGCTGTTTTTT.

The chain recombines TRBV7-6 with TRBJ1-1; 9 nucleotides align to TRBD1. The CDR3 loop spans 12 amino acids. Germline V gives CDR1 SGHVS, CDR2 FNYEAQ. Trimming removed 10 bases from V and 8 bases from J; junction bases left unmatched: 8. The CDR3 spells CAIRDREKEAFF. CDR3 nucleotides: TGTGCCATTCGGGACAGGGAGAAGGAAGCTTTCTTT. The variable domain in full, with the rest retrieved from reference TRBV7-6 and TRBJ1-1, is GAGVSQSPRYKVTKRGQDVALRCDPISGHVSLYWYRQALGQGPEFLTYFNYEAQQDKSGLPNDRFSAERPEGSISTLTIQRTEQRDSAMYRCAIRDREKEAFFGQGTRLTVV.

This clonotype was detected a few times. The J gene is TRBJ2-2, the V gene TRBV6-2 or TRBV6-3; unclear D gene. Looked up from germline, CDR1 is MNHEY and CDR2 is SVGEGT. The CDR3 is 13 residues long. Trimming removed 0 bases at V and 3 bases at J, with 2 bases between. Written as DNA, the CDR3 is TGTGCCAGCAGTTACTCCCACACCGGGGAGCTGTTTTTT. Translation: CASSYSHTGELFF.

In its sample, this clonotype was seen many times. V is TRBV7-2 and J is TRBJ1-1; 9 bases match TRBD1. Germline V gives CDR1 SGHTA, CDR2 FQGNSA. This CDR3 is 14 amino acids long. V was clipped by 0 bases and J by 6 bases; unmatched bases: 2. The DNA of the CDR3 is TGTGCCAGCAGCTTAGCTAGGGACAGGGCTGAAGCTTTCTTT. It is translated as CASSLARDRAEAFF.